The sequence of this TCR beta chain was determined in a study of graft-versus-host responses after intestinal transplantation. Study information: Recipients underwent multivisceral, liver-intestinal, or isolated intestinal transplants.

Findings of the study overall: Some patients had graft-donor T cell macrochimerism, and their allografts showed high graft-versus-host to host-versus-graft clonal ratios. With peak circulating GvH clone levels came an association with early post-transplant HvG declines. GvH clones turned up in recipient marrow; some had shown up first in ileum or blood.

Measured with immunoSEQ multiplex PCR; TCRdb has only the in-frame clones, and not every one. The sample carries some 26,000 clones, roughly 94% recorded once. Notes on this clone: As yet, its antigen is unknown.

This CDR3 is built from 16 residues. Germline V gives CDR1 SEHNR, CDR2 FQNEAQ (reference sequence). V lost 5 bases, J lost 3 bases, and 3 bases stayed unmatched. This sample comprised PBMCs, obtained 156 days after intestinal transplant. The chain links TRBV7-9 to TRBJ1-6, with 11 bases identical to TRBD1. The sequence was obtained from a human patient who received an intestinal transplant, so some T cells may come from the graft donor. Here the CDR3 reads CASSQGQGDYNSPLHF. DNA of the CDR3: TGTGCCAGCAGCCAGGGACAGGGGGACTATAATTCACCCCTCCACTTT.